This is a list of T cell receptor beta chains from one sample in a study of shared clonotypes between healthy human individuals. The protocol was immunoSEQ multiplex PCR, while the TCRdb copy is restricted to in-frame clones and leaves out a portion. This repertoire shows about 770,000 clones, roughly 72% found once; its top ten account for approximately 1.7%. The specimen was memory CD4+ T cells sorted from blood. Every receptor here comes from a woman aged 25 to 39 in good health. Each CDR3 is given with its conserved first and last residue. The D gene is left open where the match is weak.

J: TRBJ2-7
D: TRBD2
V: TRBV6-6
DNA: TGTGCCAGCAGGGGACTAGCGGGAGAGTCTGCCGAGCAGTACTTC
CDR3: CASRGLAGESAEQYF

J: TRBJ2-7
D: NA
V: TRBV13
DNA: TGTGCCAGCAGCCCCACGGGCTACGAGCAGTACTTC
CDR3: CASSPTGYEQYF

J: TRBJ1-2
D: NA
V: TRBV19
DNA: TGTGCCAGTAGGCATCAACAGACCTCGGGCTATGGCTACACCTTC
CDR3: CASRHQQTSGYGYTF

J: TRBJ2-5
D: TRBD2
V: TRBV25-1
DNA: TGTGCCAGCGTCGAAGCGGGAGTGCCGGGTGGGGAGACCCAGTACTTC
CDR3: CASVEAGVPGGETQYF

J: TRBJ1-1
D: NA
V: TRBV10-2
DNA: TGCGCCAGCAGTGAGTCTCTGGGTTGGGCTTTCTTT
CDR3: CASSESLGWAFF

J: TRBJ2-7
D: TRBD2
V: TRBV30
DNA: TGTGCCTGGGAACCGGGACTAGCGGCGTCCTACGAGCAGTACTTC
CDR3: CAWEPGLAASYEQYF

J: TRBJ2-1
D: NA
V: TRBV27
DNA: TGTGCCAGCAGTTCATCCGAGCAGTTCTTC
CDR3: CASSSSEQFF

J: TRBJ2-3
D: TRBD1
V: TRBV29-1
DNA: TGCAGCGTTGTGGGACAGGGGACAGATACGCAGTATTTT
CDR3: CSVVGQGTDTQYF

J: TRBJ2-1
D: TRBD2
V: TRBV6-5
DNA: TGTGCCAGCAGCACCACTAGCGGAGCCTACAATGAGCAGTTCTTC
CDR3: CASSTTSGAYNEQFF

J: TRBJ2-7
D: NA
V: TRBV10-3
DNA: TGTGCCATCGGCGGGACACCTGTCTACGAGCAGTACTTC
CDR3: CAIGGTPVYEQYF

J: TRBJ2-1
D: NA
V: TRBV10-3
DNA: TGTGCCAGCAGGGCCCTCAATGAGCAGTTCTTC
CDR3: CASRALNEQFF

J: TRBJ2-3
D: TRBD2
V: TRBV2
DNA: TGTGCCAGCAGTGGACTAGCGGGAGGGGTTCGTAGCACAGATACGCAGTATTTT
CDR3: CASSGLAGGVRSTDTQYF